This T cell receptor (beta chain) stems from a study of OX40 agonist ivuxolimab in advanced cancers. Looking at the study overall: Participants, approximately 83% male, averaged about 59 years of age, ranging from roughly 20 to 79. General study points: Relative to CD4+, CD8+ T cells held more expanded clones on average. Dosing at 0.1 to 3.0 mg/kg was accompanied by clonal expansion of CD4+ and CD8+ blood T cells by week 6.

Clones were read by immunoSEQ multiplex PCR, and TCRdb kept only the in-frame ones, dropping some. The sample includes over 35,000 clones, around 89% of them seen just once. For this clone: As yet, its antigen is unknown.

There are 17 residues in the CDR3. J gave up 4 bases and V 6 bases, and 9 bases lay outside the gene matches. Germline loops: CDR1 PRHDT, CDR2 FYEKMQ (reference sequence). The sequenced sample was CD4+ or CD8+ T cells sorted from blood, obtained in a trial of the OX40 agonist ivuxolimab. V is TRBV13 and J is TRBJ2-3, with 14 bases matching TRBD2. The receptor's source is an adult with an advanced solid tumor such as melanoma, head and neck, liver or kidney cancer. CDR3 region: CASRRGTSGSRADTQYF. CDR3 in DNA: TGTGCCAGCAGACGCGGGACTAGCGGGAGCCGGGCAGATACGCAGTATTTT.